This record concerns one T cell receptor (beta chain) sequence. This clonotype was detected ten times or more. There is no known antigen for this receptor. Base qualities are not recorded, but no much larger clone differs from it by a single base. Explained via the paper, the treatment or condition label denotes: live attenuated yellow fever vaccine strain. Two biological replicates of bulk PBMCs were collected at each blood-draw timepoint. A standard Ficoll-Paque protocol was used to isolate PBMCs from peripheral blood. TriZol was used to extract RNA from bulk PBMCs, CD4 and CD8 fractions, and dextramer-positive and dextramer-negative fractions. Synthesis of TCR cDNA relied on 5'RACE template switching, a step that introduced a universal primer site along with unique molecular identifiers. Priming of cDNA synthesis was performed from both the TCR alpha and TCR beta constant segments. Library amplification used two PCR steps, and the second PCR step added sample barcodes and sequencing adapters. Sequencing of the libraries was done on either Illumina HiSeq 2500 (2x100 bp) or NovaSeq (2x150 bp). The authors' pipeline ran thus. Reads were demultiplexed and collapsed into UMI consensus sequences with MIGEC, and V(D)J alignment was performed with MiXCR. Using edgeR on replicate PBMC samples, clonotypes were called vaccine-responding if FDR was below 0.01 and the log2 fold change was above 5 up to day 15. Each bulk clonotype was labeled CD4 or CD8 based on which sequenced repertoire, CD4 or CD8, contained the clonotype at higher abundance. TCRdb reran the public reads through fastp at Q25 and MiXCR, keeping productive beta chains. Rows with one shared CDR3 protein collapse into an entry with the most common genes and DNA. It is TCRdb's table, rather than the study itself, that gives the V and J calls and clone size. Within this sample are a few hundred thousand distinct CDR3 sequences, with roughly 7% of them counted one time only. The top ten hold roughly 19% of the sample.

The data were obtained in a study of T cells after yellow fever vaccination (dated by TCRdb to between 2018 and 2020). Regarding the study in general: The SMART-Seq v4 Ultra Low Input RNA kit was used to prepare libraries from fractions with low cell numbers. To follow T-cell clones before and after both primary and booster YFV17D yellow fever vaccination, bulk TCR alpha and beta repertoires underwent longitudinal sequencing. Two healthy male donors made up the cohort, one aged 18 to 30 years and the other aged 30 to 40 years. Bulk PBMC replicates and cell subsets were isolated from blood drawn at multiple timepoints before and after both primary and secondary immunization.

The full study reports these points: A small fraction of clonotypes appeared in both the CD4 and CD8 compartments, likely as a result of convergent recombination. Only a couple of donors were included in the study, so the extent to which the findings can be generalized is limited. Most clones expanded after primary vaccination (about 96% of CD4 and 88% of CD8) were re-detected after the booster, suggesting that broad memory maintenance occurred. FACS-sorted repertoires could contain abundant contaminating clonotypes from the bulk population, so computational filtering was required. Compared with the primary T-cell response, the secondary T-cell response was faster but weaker, reaching its peak on day 5 rather than on day 15.

The material was PBMCs, obtained 35 to 50 days after the first yellow fever vaccination. The receptor comes from a man aged 18-30 years who received the YFV17D yellow fever vaccine.

The CDR3 in this case is CSAARINEQFF. The nucleotide sequence is TGCAGTGCTGCGAGAATTAATGAGCAGTTCTTC. The chain is encoded by TRBV20-1 joined to TRBJ2-1; the D gene identity is not certain. The V end loses 5 bases and the J end loses 7 bases, and a stretch of 9 bases separates them. CDR1 DFQATT and CDR2 SNEGSKA are derived from the germline V gene (reference sequence). Including the terminal cysteine and phenylalanine, the CDR3 comprises 11 residues. The DNA shown is the 33-base CDR3, in frame from base 1.